This T cell receptor (beta chain) was sequenced during a study of Ad26.COV2.S vaccination and SARS-CoV-2 variants. Broader study findings: TCR breadth and depth analyses may have underestimated total T cell responses. Breadth measured for non-spike TCRs was similar across vaccine and placebo recipients. There was reportedly substantial breadth in spike-specific CD8+ and CD4+ T cell responses after vaccination. Vaccine recipients showed a spike-specific TCR breadth that was higher than in placebo recipients.

Libraries were prepared by immunoSEQ multiplex PCR; TCRdb keeps only in-frame clonotypes and omits some of them. The sample shows about 94,000 clones, approximately 81% of them seen only once. With respect to this clone: Its target is not known.

Sequencing used peripheral blood, obtained after recovery from COVID-19. The origin of this receptor is a human donor who had recovered from COVID-19.

DNA of the CDR3: TGTGCCAGCAGTTACGGGTCCCTAGCAAGCACAGATACGCAGTATTTT. Its translation: CASSYGSLASTDTQYF. This rearrangement joins TRBV6-2 or TRBV6-3 to TRBJ2-3; TRBD2 might be the D (5 bases). V lost 2 bases and J 0 bases, leaving 12 bases between the germline ends. Germline V gene lookup returns CDR1 MNHEY and CDR2 SVGEGT. This CDR3 has 16 residues.